Given below is one T cell receptor beta chain in context. Its cognate antigen is unknown. These data belong to a study of OX40 agonist ivuxolimab in advanced cancers. The wider study: Every 2 weeks, ivuxolimab was infused into the patients intravenously at between 0.01 and 10 mg/kg. Two patients with cutaneous melanoma and one with hepatocellular carcinoma, three in total, showed partial responses. Findings and limits, study-wide: Antigen targets of the expanded peripheral T cells went undetermined. CD8+ T cells were the subset that, on average, had more expanded clones than CD4+.

Profiled with immunoSEQ multiplex PCR; TCRdb holds only in-frame clones, not every one. Of roughly 30,000 clones in the sample, about 90% are singletons; the top ten hold less than 10%. Germline-derived CDR1 and CDR2 are SGDLS and YYNGEE. V lost 4 bases to trimming and J lost 6 bases, with 10 bases between them. There are 13 residues in the CDR3. The TCR comes from an adult with an advanced solid tumor such as melanoma, head and neck, liver or kidney cancer. The source was CD4+ or CD8+ T cells sorted from blood, collected in a trial of the OX40 agonist ivuxolimab. The V call is TRBV9, the J call TRBJ2-2; D ambiguous. The CDR3 DNA is TGTGCCAGCAGCCCGGCGGAGCCCGGGGAGCTGTTTTTT. Encoded protein: CASSPAEPGELFF.